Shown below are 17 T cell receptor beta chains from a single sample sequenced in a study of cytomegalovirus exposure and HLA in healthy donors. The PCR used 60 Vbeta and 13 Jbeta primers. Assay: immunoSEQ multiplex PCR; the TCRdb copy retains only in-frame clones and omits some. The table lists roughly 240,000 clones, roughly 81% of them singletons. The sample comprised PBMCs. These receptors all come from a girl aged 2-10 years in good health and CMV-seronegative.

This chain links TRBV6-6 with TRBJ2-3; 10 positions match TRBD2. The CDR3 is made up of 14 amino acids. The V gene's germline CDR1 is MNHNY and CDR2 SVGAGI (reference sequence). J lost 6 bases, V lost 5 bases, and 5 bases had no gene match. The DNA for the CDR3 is TGTGCCAGCAGTGGGCTAGCGGGGGCCGATACGCAGTATTTT. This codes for CASSGLAGADTQYF.

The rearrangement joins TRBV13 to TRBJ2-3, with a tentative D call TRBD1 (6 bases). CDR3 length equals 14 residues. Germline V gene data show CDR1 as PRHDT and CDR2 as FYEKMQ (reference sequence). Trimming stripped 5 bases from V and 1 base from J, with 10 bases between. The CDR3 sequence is CASSRRGGTDTQYF. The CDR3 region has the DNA TGTGCCAGCAGCCGCAGGGGAGGCACAGATACGCAGTATTTT.

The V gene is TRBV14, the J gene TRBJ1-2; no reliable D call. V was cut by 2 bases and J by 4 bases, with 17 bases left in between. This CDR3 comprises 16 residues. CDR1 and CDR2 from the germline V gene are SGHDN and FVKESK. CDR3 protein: CASSQNPRPLGYGYTF. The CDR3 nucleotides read TGTGCCAGCAGCCAAAACCCCAGGCCCCTGGGCTATGGCTACACCTTC.

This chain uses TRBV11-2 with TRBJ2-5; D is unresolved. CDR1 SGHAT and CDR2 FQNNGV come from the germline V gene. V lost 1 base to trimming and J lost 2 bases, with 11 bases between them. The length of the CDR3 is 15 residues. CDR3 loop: CASSLVWRYQETQYF. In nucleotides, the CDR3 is TGTGCCAGCAGCTTAGTATGGCGGTATCAAGAGACCCAGTACTTC.

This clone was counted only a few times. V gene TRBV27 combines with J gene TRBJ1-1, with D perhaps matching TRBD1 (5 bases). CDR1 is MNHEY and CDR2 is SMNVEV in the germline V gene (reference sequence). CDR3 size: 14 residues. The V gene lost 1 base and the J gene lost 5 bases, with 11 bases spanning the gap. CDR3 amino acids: CASSLWAGRTEAFF. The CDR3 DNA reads TGTGCCAGCAGTTTATGGGCAGGGAGGACTGAAGCTTTCTTT.

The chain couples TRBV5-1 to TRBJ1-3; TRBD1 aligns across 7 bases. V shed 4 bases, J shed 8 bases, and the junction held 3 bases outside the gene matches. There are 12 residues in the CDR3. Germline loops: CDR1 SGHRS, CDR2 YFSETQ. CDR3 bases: TGCGCCAGCAGCGAGGGGGCGGACACCATATATTTT. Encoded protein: CASSEGADTIYF.

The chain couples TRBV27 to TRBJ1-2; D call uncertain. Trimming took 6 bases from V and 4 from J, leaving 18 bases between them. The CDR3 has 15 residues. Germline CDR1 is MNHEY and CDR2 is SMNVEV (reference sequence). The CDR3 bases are TGTGCCAGCAGCCCTCATCAGAGGGTCGGCTATGGCTACACCTTC. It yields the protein CASSPHQRVGYGYTF.

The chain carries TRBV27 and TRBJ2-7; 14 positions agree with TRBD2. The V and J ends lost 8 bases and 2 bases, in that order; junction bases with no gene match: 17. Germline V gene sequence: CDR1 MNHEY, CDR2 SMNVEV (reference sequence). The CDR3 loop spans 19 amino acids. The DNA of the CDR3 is TGTGCCAGCGGCGGAAAGGGGGGGCCGGGACTAGCGGGAGCCTACGAGCAGTACTTC. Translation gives CASGGKGGPGLAGAYEQYF.

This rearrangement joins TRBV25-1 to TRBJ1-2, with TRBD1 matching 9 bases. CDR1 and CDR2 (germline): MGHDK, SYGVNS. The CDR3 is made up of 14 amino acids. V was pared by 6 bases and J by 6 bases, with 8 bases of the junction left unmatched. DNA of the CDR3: TGTGCCAGCAGACACCGGACAGGGGAAAATGGCTACACCTTC. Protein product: CASRHRTGENGYTF.

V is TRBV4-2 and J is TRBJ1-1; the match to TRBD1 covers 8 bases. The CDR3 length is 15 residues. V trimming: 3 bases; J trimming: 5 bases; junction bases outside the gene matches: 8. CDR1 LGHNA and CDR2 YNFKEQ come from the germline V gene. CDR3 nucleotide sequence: TGTGCCAGCAGCCAGTCGGACAGGGTAGGGACTGAAGCTTTCTTT. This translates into CASSQSDRVGTEAFF.

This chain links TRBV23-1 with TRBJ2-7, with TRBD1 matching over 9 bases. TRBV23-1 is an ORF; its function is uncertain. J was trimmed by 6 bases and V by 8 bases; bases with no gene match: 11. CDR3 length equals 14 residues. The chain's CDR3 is CASFSGTGHCEQYF. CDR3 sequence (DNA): TGCGCCAGCTTTTCCGGGACAGGGCATTGCGAGCAGTACTTC.

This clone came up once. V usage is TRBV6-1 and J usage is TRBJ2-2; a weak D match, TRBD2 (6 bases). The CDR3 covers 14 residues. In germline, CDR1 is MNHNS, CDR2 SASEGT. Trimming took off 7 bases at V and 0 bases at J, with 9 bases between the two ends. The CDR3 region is CASKERANTGELFF. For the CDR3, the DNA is TGTGCCAGCAAGGAGCGGGCGAACACCGGGGAGCTGTTTTTT.

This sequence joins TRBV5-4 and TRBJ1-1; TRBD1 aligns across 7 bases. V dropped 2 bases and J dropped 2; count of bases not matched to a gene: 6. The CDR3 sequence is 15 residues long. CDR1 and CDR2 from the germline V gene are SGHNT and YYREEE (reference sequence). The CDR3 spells CASSFTGTVNTEAFF. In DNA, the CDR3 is TGTGCCAGCAGCTTTACAGGGACAGTTAACACTGAAGCTTTCTTT.

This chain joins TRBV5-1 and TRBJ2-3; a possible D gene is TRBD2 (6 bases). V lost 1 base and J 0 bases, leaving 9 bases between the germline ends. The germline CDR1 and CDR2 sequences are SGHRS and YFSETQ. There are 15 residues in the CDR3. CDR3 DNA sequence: TGCGCCAGCAGCTTGTCGCGGGGCAGCACAGATACGCAGTATTTT. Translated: CASSLSRGSTDTQYF.

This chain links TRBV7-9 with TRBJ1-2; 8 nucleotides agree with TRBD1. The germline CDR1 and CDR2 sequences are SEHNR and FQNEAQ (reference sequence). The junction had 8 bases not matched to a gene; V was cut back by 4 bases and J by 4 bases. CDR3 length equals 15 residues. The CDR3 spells CASSSRRQGSYGYTF. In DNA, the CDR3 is TGTGCCAGCAGCTCGAGAAGACAGGGGAGCTATGGCTACACCTTC.

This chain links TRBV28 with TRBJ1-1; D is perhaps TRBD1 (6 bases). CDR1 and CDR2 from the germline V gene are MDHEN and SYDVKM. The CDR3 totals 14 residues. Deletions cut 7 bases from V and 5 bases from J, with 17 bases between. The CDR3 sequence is CASTEQGPRTEAFF. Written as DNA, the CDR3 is TGTGCCAGCACCGAACAGGGCCCGAGGACTGAAGCTTTCTTT.

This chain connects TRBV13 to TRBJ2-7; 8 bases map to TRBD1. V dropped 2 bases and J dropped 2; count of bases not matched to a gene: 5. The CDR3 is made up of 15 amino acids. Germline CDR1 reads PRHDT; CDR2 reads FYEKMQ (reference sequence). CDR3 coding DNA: TGTGCCAGCAGCTTACGCGGACAGGGTACCTACGAGCAGTACTTC. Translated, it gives CASSLRGQGTYEQYF.